Listed here are 18 T cell receptor beta chains from one sample, sequenced in a study of cytomegalovirus exposure and HLA in healthy donors. Primers for the PCR totalled 60 Vbeta and 13 Jbeta. The data were produced by immunoSEQ multiplex PCR, yet TCRdb's version contains in-frame clones alone and is incomplete. The table shows 210,000 or so clones, with roughly four fifths occurring only once. Sequences were obtained from PBMCs. These receptor sequences come from a woman aged 50 to 60 in good health and CMV-seropositive.

V is TRBV6-5 and J is TRBJ2-7, with D possibly TRBD1 on 6 matching bases. Germline assignment: CDR1 MNHEY and CDR2 SVGAGI. The V end lost 2 bases, the J end lost 3 bases, and 11 bases lay between the germline ends. The CDR3 is made up of 14 amino acids. DNA of the CDR3: TGTGCCAGCAGTTACGACAGGCTCCGCTACGAGCAGTACTTC. This translates into CASSYDRLRYEQYF.

The chain combines TRBV27 with TRBJ1-6; D ambiguous. From germline, CDR1 is MNHEY and CDR2 SMNVEV (reference sequence). The germline V and J ends were trimmed by 2 bases and 13 bases, with 9 bases remaining between them. The CDR3 is 12 amino acids. Written as DNA, the CDR3 is TGTGCCAGCAGTTTAGAGGGAGGGCCCCTCCACTTT. This translates into CASSLEGGPLHF.

V and J are TRBV30 and TRBJ1-2; TRBD1 aligns across 9 bases. Germline lookup yields CDR1 GTSNPN and CDR2 SVGIG (reference sequence). The CDR3 consists of 14 residues. With V trimmed by 1 base and J by 8 bases, 8 bases remained unmatched. As DNA, the CDR3 is TGTGCCTGGAGTGACCAGGACAGGGGTAGAGGCTACACCTTC. Its protein product is CAWSDQDRGRGYTF.

This chain uses TRBV7-6 with TRBJ2-1, with 10 nucleotides matching TRBD2. This CDR3 spans 18 amino acids. The junction had 18 bases not matched to a gene; V was cut back by 1 base and J by 12 bases. Germline assignment: CDR1 SGHVS and CDR2 FNYEAQ. Here the CDR3 DNA reads TGTGCCAGCAGCTTAGACCCGTCCGGGACTAGCGAGGGCAGGGCGCAGTTCTTC. Translated, it gives CASSLDPSGTSEGRAQFF.

The rearrangement uses TRBV30 and TRBJ1-1; D remains unclear. Between the trimmed V and J ends, which lost 3 bases and 4 bases, there was a span of 12 bases. The germline V gene has CDR1 GTSNPN and CDR2 SVGIG (reference sequence). The CDR3 extends over 13 amino acids. CDR3 nucleotides: TGTGCCTGGAGCTACCAGCGGGGCACTGAAGCTTTCTTT. Amino acid sequence: CAWSYQRGTEAFF.

J is TRBJ2-7 and V is TRBV9, with D possibly being TRBD1 (6 bases). The CDR3 has 14 amino acids. V was shortened by 4 bases and J by 6 bases, with 17 bases between the two germline ends. Per germline, CDR1 SGDLS and CDR2 YYNGEE. Written as DNA, the CDR3 is TGTGCCAGCAGCCCTACAGGGTTTCGGGGCGAGCAGTACTTC. Its protein is CASSPTGFRGEQYF.

V and J are TRBV4-3 and TRBJ2-1; 9 bases line up with TRBD1. Germline CDR1 and CDR2: LGHNA and YSLEER. V lost 0 bases to trimming and J lost 6 bases; unmatched junction nucleotides: 9. The CDR3 is 17 amino acids. The CDR3 here is CASSQDNRDRAFNEQFF. The CDR3 DNA sequence: TGCGCCAGCAGCCAAGACAACCGGGACAGGGCCTTCAATGAGCAGTTCTTC.

The CDR3 DNA follows: TGCGCCAGCAGCTTGGACCAGGGAAACACTGAAGCTTTCTTT. This encodes CASSLDQGNTEAFF. The V gene is TRBV5-1, the J gene TRBJ1-1; possibly TRBD1 for D (5 bases). Germline V gene lookup returns CDR1 SGHRS and CDR2 YFSETQ. The V end lost 0 bases, the J end lost 2 bases, and 8 bases lay between the germline ends. The CDR3 loop spans 14 amino acids.

This chain connects TRBV6-1 to TRBJ2-2; D not certain. V lost 7 bases to trimming and J lost 4 bases, with 13 bases between them. This CDR3 is built from 14 residues. Per the germline V gene, CDR1 is MNHNS and CDR2 is SASEGT. CDR3 residues: CASKGGVFTGELFF. CDR3 DNA sequence: TGTGCCAGCAAAGGTGGAGTGTTCACCGGGGAGCTGTTTTTT.

J is TRBJ1-6 and V is TRBV5-8; 9 bases match TRBD1. Per germline, CDR1 SGHTS and CDR2 YDEGEE. This CDR3 is built from 17 residues. V gave up 4 bases and J gave up 4 bases; unmatched junction bases: 9. The CDR3 spells CASSRATGGTYNSPLHF. The CDR3 DNA reads TGTGCCAGCAGCCGGGCGACAGGGGGTACATATAATTCACCCCTCCACTTT. The whole variable domain, remainder taken from reference TRBV5-8 and TRBJ1-6, is EAGVTQSPTHLIKTRGQQATLRCSPISGHTSVYWYQQALGLGLQFLLWYDEGEERNRGNFPPRFSGRQFPNYSSELNVNALELEDSALYLCASSRATGGTYNSPLHFGNGTRLTVT.

The chain employs TRBV6-1 and TRBJ1-2, with D unresolved. There are 15 residues in the CDR3. From germline, CDR1 is MNHNS and CDR2 SASEGT. V dropped 2 bases and J dropped 5 bases, with 15 bases sitting between them. CDR3 coding DNA: TGTGCCAGCAGTGAACCCCTCCGGGGAAGGTATGGCTACACCTTC. This codes for CASSEPLRGRYGYTF.

V and J are TRBV6-6 and TRBJ1-2, with 8 bases fitting TRBD1. The CDR3 contains 12 residues. CDR1 and CDR2 from the germline V gene are MNHNY and SVGAGI (reference sequence). The V segment lost 8 bases and the J segment 5 bases; nucleotides outside the gene matches: 4. The CDR3 bases are TGTGCCAGCTGCACAGGGGGGTATGGCTACACCTTC. It translates to CASCTGGYGYTF.

The rearrangement uses TRBV10-3 and TRBJ1-2; TRBD1 might be the D (5 bases). Per germline, CDR1 ENHRY and CDR2 SYGVKD. The length of the CDR3 is 16 residues. V dropped 1 base and J dropped 1 base, with 13 bases sitting between them. The CDR3 loop reads CAISEYQTTVNYGYTF. DNA for the CDR3: TGTGCCATCAGTGAGTACCAAACGACAGTTAACTATGGCTACACCTTC.

CDR3 sequence reads: CASSQDLGAGEPFFPAYEQYF. The CDR3 DNA reads as TGCGCCAGCAGCCAAGATTTGGGAGCGGGGGAGCCGTTTTTCCCAGCCTACGAGCAGTACTTC. V is TRBV4-3 and J is TRBJ2-7, with 8 bases that match TRBD2. The CDR3 contains 21 residues. V lost 0 bases to trimming and J lost 2 bases; unmatched junction nucleotides: 21. CDR1 is LGHNA, CDR2 YSLEER, per germline.

V and J are TRBV23-1 and TRBJ2-7, with D perhaps matching TRBD1 (5 bases). TRBV23-1 is classed as an ORF, of uncertain function. The V gene lost 1 base and the J gene lost 2 bases, with 15 bases spanning the gap. The CDR3 covers 16 residues. The CDR3 here is CASSQLGRGFTYEQYF. CDR3 DNA sequence: TGCGCCAGCAGTCAATTGGGAAGGGGCTTTACCTACGAGCAGTACTTC.

The rearrangement joins TRBV27 to TRBJ2-5; TRBD2 matches at 10 bases. Germline V CDR1 and CDR2: MNHEY, SMNVEV (reference sequence). Trimming removed 0 bases from V and 1 base from J; junction bases left unmatched: 5. The CDR3 contains 17 residues. CDR3: CASSLSRAGGPQETQYF. The CDR3 nucleotides read TGTGCCAGCAGTTTATCGCGAGCGGGGGGGCCCCAAGAGACCCAGTACTTC.

The chain carries TRBV7-9 and TRBJ2-6, with D maybe TRBD1 (6 bases). CDR1 is SEHNR, CDR2 FQNEAQ, per germline (reference sequence). The CDR3 is 15 residues long. V lost 7 bases and J lost 0, with 10 bases in between. In nucleotides, the CDR3 is TGTGCCAGCAATGAAGGGGGCTCTGGGGCCAACGTCCTGACTTTC. Its translation is CASNEGGSGANVLTF. Variable domain in full (rest from reference TRBV7-9 and TRBJ2-6): DTGVSQNPRHKITKRGQNVTFRCDPISEHNRLYWYRQTLGQGPEFLTYFQNEAQLEKSRLLSDRFSAERPKGSFSTLEIQRTEQGDSAMYLCASNEGGSGANVLTFGAGSRLTVL.

The chain employs TRBV7-2 and TRBJ1-2; D possibly corresponds to TRBD1 (5 bases). V dropped 2 bases and J dropped 4 bases, with 11 bases sitting between them. The CDR3 is made up of 14 amino acids. Germline CDR1 reads SGHTA; CDR2 reads FQGNSA. Here the CDR3 reads CASSLRGLSYGYTF. In nucleotides, the CDR3 is TGTGCCAGCAGCTTAAGGGGTTTGAGCTATGGCTACACCTTC. Using reference TRBV7-2 and TRBJ1-2 for the parts outside the CDR3, the full variable domain is GAGVSQSPSNKVTEKGKDVELRCDPISGHTALYWYRQSLGQGLEFLIYFQGNSAPDKSGLPSDRFSAERTGGSVSTLTIQRTQQEDSAVYLCASSLRGLSYGYTFGSGTRLTVV.